This TCR beta chain was observed in a study of blood T cell repertoires in COVID-19. The CDR3 is 14 residues long. Germline V gene lookup returns CDR1 MNHEY and CDR2 SVGAGI. V lost 6 bases to trimming and J lost 1 base, with 12 bases between them. The table came from immunoSEQ multiplex PCR; TCRdb's copy has only in-frame clones and leaves some out. This repertoire shows about 180,000 clones, around 86% found once; its top ten account for 6.5% to 8.5%. The receptor comes from a woman aged 65 to 85 with COVID-19, enrolled during active disease. J is TRBJ1-1 and V is TRBV6-5; the D gene is possibly TRBD1 (6 bases). The sequencing sample was made of peripheral blood. The CDR3 nucleotides read TGTGCCAGCAGACATGACAGGCAGAACACTGAAGCTTTCTTT. This gives the protein CASRHDRQNTEAFF.